These T cell receptor beta chains were read from a single sample in a study of CD8 T cells in ankylosing spondylitis. MiXCR was run by TCRdb on the 5' RACE reads, yielding one entry per CDR3 protein. The sample lists 220,000 or so distinct CDR3 sequences; 18% were seen once. The sequenced sample was blood, either unsorted or a sorted T cell fraction (not recorded which). The receptors shown here come from a male donor with ankylosing spondylitis. Each CDR3 is given with its conserved first and last residue.

>TRBV4-1|TRBJ2-7
CASSQRTTQIYEQYF
>TRBV7-7|TRBJ2-7
CASSPDASGSFEQYF
>TRBV11-2|TRBJ2-3
CASSREISTDTQYF
>TRBV6-2/TRBV6-3|TRBJ2-1
CASSRLAGEYEQFF
>TRBV27|TRBJ1-5
CASRTAGGNQPQHF
>TRBV2|TRBJ2-3
CASSKSGTSVGNTQYF
>TRBV20-1|TRBJ1-5
CSARGGGTRRGNQPQHF
>TRBV28|TRBJ2-1
CASSPTLAGAHNEQFF
>TRBV29-1|TRBJ2-2
CSVEDQEREGPGELFF
>TRBV12-5|TRBJ2-7
CASGLGSYEQYF
>TRBV4-3|TRBJ2-1
CASSQVRGEAGGLNNEQFF
>TRBV29-1|TRBJ2-7
CSARADGDYEQYF